This record looks at one TCR beta chain sequence and its context. The clone's antigen remains unknown. The sample holds no much larger clone one base away, and base qualities are not on file. CDR1 and CDR2 were assigned from the germline V gene as KGHDR and SFDVKD. CDR3 length: 13 amino acids, cysteine to phenylalanine. Kept here is only the CDR3 DNA, which spans 39 bases and is read in frame from base 1. The germline ends are 8 bases apart after V is trimmed by 3 bases and J by 4 bases. The method behind the library was 5' RACE. The listed sequencing device is Illumina HiSeq 2500. A second PCR of about 6 to 11 cycles was performed with a sample-barcoded 5' primer and a J-beta primer mix. A template-switch 5' adaptor carrying 12 random nucleotides introduced a unique molecular identifier onto each TCR beta cDNA molecule. At least 2.5 million CDR3-containing paired-end reads were obtained from each sample. First-strand cDNA synthesis was performed from all RNA using the Mint cDNA synthesis kit, with priming by a TRBC-specific oligonucleotide. Following uracil-DNA glycosylase treatment, a first 18-cycle PCR with universal primers M1SS and BC2_uni_R was performed on all cDNA. In the authors' own workflow: Normalization of each sample was performed by random selection of 1 million high-quality reads, each carrying a distinct molecular identifier. Reads with shared molecular identifiers were discarded instead of being binned into consensus sequences. MiTCR, run with a Q25 quality threshold and the strictest error-elimination algorithm, handled CDR3 identification, clonotype clustering and error correction. Lower-bound total TCR beta diversity was estimated with a nonparametric unseen species model using Euler transformation. TCRdb trimmed the raw reads at Q25, called clones with MiXCR and kept productive beta chains. Duplicate CDR3 protein sequences are folded into a single record with the most common DNA and genes. The V and J calls and clone size come from TCRdb's table, not from the authors' own analysis. A total of approximately 850,000 distinct CDR3 sequences appear in this sample, 55% to 70% of them only once. Of the sample, roughly 22% is held by the ten largest clones.

The donors were a few dozen Caucasian individuals from Russia, aged about 6 to 100 years, who were systemically healthy. Ten milliliters of peripheral blood were collected from each donor into EDTA-treated Vacutainer tubes. Ficoll-Paque density-gradient centrifugation was used to isolate PBMCs, with at least 6.5 million per sample. Trizol reagent was used to extract total RNA from PBMCs, with at least 5 micrograms per sample. For every donor, an aliquot of PBMCs went through flow cytometry to measure the percentages of naive CD45RAhigh/CD27high T cells. This entry comes from a study of blood T cells in healthy people across ages (dated by TCRdb to between 2015 and 2016). In the study overall: Template switching captured roughly one uniquely barcoded TCR beta cDNA molecule per two T cells in model experiments. Age-related changes in TCR beta repertoire diversity were measured in the study by deep sequencing normalized with unique cDNA molecular identifiers. To avoid experimental bias, donors of different ages were distributed randomly across sequencing lanes. Using the same blood draw, the study looked at two additional independent replicas of 1 million unique cDNA reads for two donors, one aged 18 to 30 and the other aged 80 or older. Donors were grouped into four age groups: young (average roughly 15 years), middle-aged (about 40), aged (around 66) and long-lived (roughly 80). Here is what the overall study found, with its caveats: The CMV infection status of donors was not known, potentially confounding age-related changes in expanded clonotypes. Observed TCR beta diversity per million T cells fell roughly linearly with age, and a significant reduction was already apparent by age approximately 41. Because profiling used bulk unsorted PBMCs, naive and antigen-experienced compartments could not be compared conclusively. Compared with the aged group, the long-lived group had more naive CD4+ T cells, fewer expanded clones and increased TCR diversity, suggesting age selection. A strong correlation was found between observed TCR beta diversity and the percentage of naive T cells measured by flow cytometry. Estimates of total diversity based on one million sequenced T cells were considered lower bounds and underestimates.

The chain couples TRBV24-1 to TRBJ2-5; too little of a D gene remains to name it. This receptor was taken from a man aged 25-45 years in good health. The sequencing sample was made of blood. The base sequence is TGTGCCACCAGTGATCCCCCTCTAGAGACCCAGTACTTC. This yields the protein CATSDPPLETQYF.